The present T cell receptor (beta chain) was sequenced within a study of early T cells in non-severe SARS-CoV-2 infection. This CDR3 is 16 amino acids long. Losses at the gene ends were 6 bases for V and 1 base for J; bases not matched to a gene: 7. Per germline, CDR1 SNHLY and CDR2 FYNNEI. TCRdb recomputed calls from the 5' RACE reads with MiXCR, one row per CDR3 protein. Altogether approximately 46,000 distinct CDR3 sequences are present, almost 9.5% being singletons, with the ten largest covering 15%. Sequencing was done on a sample of whole blood. This TCR came from an adult who was a healthcare worker with PCR-confirmed SARS-CoV-2 infection or an uninfected control (not recorded which). V gene TRBV2 combines with J gene TRBJ1-2; 11 bases map to TRBD1. The DNA for the CDR3 is TGTGCCAGCAGCCGGGACAGGGGGAGAGTTAACTATGGCTACACCTTC. Protein sequence: CASSRDRGRVNYGYTF.